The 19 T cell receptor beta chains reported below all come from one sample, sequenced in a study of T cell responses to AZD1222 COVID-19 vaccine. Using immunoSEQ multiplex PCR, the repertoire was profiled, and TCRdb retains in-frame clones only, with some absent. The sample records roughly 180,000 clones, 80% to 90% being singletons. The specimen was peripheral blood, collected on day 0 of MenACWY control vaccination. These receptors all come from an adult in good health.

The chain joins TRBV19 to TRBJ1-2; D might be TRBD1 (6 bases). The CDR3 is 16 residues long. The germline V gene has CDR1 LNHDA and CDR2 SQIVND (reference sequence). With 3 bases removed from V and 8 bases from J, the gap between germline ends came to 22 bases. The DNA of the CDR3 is TGTGCCAGTAGTATGGAAGCCTCCGGGACACTTTCGGGCTACACCTTC. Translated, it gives CASSMEASGTLSGYTF.

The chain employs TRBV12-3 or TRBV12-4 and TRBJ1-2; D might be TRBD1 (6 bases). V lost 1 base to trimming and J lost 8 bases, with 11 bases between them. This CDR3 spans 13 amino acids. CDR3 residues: CASSLGPGTGYTF. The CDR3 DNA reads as TGTGCCAGCAGTTTAGGGCCCGGGACAGGCTACACCTTC.

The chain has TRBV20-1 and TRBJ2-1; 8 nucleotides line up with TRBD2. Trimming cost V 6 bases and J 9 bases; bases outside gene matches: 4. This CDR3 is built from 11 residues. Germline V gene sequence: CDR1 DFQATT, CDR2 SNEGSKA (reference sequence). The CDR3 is CSAGRVSEQFF. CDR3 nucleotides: TGCAGTGCCGGGAGGGTAAGTGAGCAGTTCTTC.

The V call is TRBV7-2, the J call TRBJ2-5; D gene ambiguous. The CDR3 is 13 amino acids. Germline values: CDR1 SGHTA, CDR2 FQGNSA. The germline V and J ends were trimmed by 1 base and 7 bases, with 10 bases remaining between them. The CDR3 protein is CASSLGVEGTQYF. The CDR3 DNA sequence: TGTGCCAGCAGCTTAGGGGTAGAAGGGACCCAGTACTTC.

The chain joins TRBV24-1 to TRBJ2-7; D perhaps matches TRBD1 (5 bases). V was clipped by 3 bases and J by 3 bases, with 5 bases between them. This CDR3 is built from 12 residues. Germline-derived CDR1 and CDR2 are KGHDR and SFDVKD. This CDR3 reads CATSDRGYEQYF. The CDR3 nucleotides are TGTGCCACCAGTGATAGGGGCTACGAGCAGTACTTC.

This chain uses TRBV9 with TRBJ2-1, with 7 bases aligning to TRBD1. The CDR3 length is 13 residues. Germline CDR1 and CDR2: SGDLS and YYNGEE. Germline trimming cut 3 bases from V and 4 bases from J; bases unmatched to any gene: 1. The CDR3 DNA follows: TGTGCCAGCAGCGCGGACAGGTACAATGAGCAGTTCTTC. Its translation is CASSADRYNEQFF.

CDR3 amino acids: CASSLGQLAGDGYEQYF. CDR3 DNA sequence: TGTGCCAGCAGCTTAGGGCAACTAGCGGGAGATGGGTACGAGCAGTACTTC. The chain is built from TRBV7-9 and TRBJ2-7; 11 bases line up with TRBD2. The CDR3 spans 17 residues. Germline assignment: CDR1 SEHNR and CDR2 FQNEAQ (reference sequence). The V and J ends lost 1 base and 4 bases, in that order; junction bases with no gene match: 9.

The chain's CDR3 is CATGGQNTNYEQYF. CDR3 bases: TGTGCCACCGGAGGGCAGAATACTAACTACGAGCAGTACTTC. The chain has TRBV5-4 and TRBJ2-7, with D possibly being TRBD2 (6 bases). Between the trimmed V and J ends, which lost 9 bases and 3 bases, there was a span of 19 bases. Germline CDR1 and CDR2: SGHNT and YYREEE (reference sequence). The CDR3 consists of 14 residues. The entire variable domain, with the rest obtained from reference TRBV5-4 and TRBJ2-7, is as follows: ETGVTQSPTHLIKTRGQQVTLRCSSQSGHNTVSWYQQALGQGPQFIFQYYREEENGRGNFPPRFSGLQFPNYSSELNVNALELDDSALYLCATGGQNTNYEQYFGPGTRLTVT.

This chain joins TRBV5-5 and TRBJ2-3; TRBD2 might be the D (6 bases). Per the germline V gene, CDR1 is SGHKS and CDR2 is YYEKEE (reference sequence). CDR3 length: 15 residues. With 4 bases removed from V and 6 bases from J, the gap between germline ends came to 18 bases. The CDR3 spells CASSPFSGREDTQYF. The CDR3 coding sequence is TGTGCCAGCAGCCCCTTTAGCGGCCGGGAGGATACGCAGTATTTT.

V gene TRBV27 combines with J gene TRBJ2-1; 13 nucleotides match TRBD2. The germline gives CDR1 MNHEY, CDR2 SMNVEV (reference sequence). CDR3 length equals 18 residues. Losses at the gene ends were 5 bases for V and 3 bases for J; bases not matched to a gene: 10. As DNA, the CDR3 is TGTGCCAGCAGTCCAGGACTAGCGGGAGTCGCCAACTACAATGAGCAGTTCTTC. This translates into CASSPGLAGVANYNEQFF.

The CDR3 here is CASSQSTGGDTQYF. CDR3 nucleotide sequence: TGTGCCAGCAGCCAGTCGACAGGGGGCGATACGCAGTATTTT. J is TRBJ2-3 and V is TRBV4-2; 10 bases match TRBD1. V lost 3 bases, J lost 6 bases, and 3 bases stayed unmatched. Germline V lookup: CDR1 LGHNA, CDR2 YNFKEQ. This CDR3 has 14 amino acids.

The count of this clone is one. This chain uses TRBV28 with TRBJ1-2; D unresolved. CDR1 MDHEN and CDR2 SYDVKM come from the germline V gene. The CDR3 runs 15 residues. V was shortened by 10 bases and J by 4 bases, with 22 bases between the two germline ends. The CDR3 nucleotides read TGTGCCACGGGTTTTTGGTCCGGGAACCGCTATGGCTACACCTTC. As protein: CATGFWSGNRYGYTF.

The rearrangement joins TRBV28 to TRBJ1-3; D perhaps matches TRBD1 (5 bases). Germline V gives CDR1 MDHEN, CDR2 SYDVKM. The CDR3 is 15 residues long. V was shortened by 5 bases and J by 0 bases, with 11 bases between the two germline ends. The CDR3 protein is CASSRPGDSGNTIYF. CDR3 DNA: TGTGCCAGCAGTCGCCCGGGGGACTCTGGAAACACCATATATTTT. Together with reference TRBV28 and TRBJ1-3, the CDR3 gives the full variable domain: DVKVTQSSRYLVKRTGEKVFLECVQDMDHENMFWYRQDPGLGLRLIYFSYDVKMKEKGDIPEGYSVSREKKERFSLILESASTNQTSMYLCASSRPGDSGNTIYFGEGSWLTVV.

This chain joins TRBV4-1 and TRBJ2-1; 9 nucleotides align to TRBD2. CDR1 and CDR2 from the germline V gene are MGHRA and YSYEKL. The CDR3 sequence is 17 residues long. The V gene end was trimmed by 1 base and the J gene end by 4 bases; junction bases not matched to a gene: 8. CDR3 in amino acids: CASSQGSSSGVYNEQFF. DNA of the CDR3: TGCGCCAGCAGCCAAGGGTCCTCTAGCGGGGTATACAATGAGCAGTTCTTC.

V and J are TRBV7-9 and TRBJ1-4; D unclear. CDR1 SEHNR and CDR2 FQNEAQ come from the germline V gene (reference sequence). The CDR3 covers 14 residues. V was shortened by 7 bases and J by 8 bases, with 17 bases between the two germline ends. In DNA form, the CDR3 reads TGTGCCAGCACCCCTTTCGAGGGTGGGGAAAAACTGTTTTTT. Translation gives CASTPFEGGEKLFF.

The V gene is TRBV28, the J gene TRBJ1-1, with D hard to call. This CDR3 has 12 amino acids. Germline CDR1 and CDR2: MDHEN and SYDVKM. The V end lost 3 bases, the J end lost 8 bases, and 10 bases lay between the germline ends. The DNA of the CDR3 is TGTGCCAGCAGTTTGATACCCGGGGAAGCTTTCTTT. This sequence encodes CASSLIPGEAFF.

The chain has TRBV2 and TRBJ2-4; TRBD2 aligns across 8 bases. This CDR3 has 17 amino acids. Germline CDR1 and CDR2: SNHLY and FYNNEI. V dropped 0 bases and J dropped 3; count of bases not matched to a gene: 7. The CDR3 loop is CASSEAVGRAGKNIQYF. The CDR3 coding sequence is TGTGCCAGCAGTGAAGCTGTCGGGAGGGCCGGCAAAAACATTCAGTACTTC.

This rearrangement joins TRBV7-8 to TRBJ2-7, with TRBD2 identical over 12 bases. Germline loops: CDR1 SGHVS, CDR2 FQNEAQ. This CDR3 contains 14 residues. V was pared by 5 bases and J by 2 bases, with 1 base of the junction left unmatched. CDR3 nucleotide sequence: TGTGCCAGCAGCCGGACTAGCGGGACCTACGAGCAGTACTTC. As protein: CASSRTSGTYEQYF.

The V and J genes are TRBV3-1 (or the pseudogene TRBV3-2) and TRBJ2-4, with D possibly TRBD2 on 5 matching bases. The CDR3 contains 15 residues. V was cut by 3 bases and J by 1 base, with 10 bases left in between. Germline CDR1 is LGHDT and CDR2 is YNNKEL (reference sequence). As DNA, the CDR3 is TGTGCCAGCAGCCACAGGTCGGGGGCCAAAAACATTCAGTACTTC. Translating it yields CASSHRSGAKNIQYF.